The 4 T cell receptor beta chains reported below all come from one sample, sequenced in a study of T-cell reconstitution after alpha-beta-depleted transplantation in children. Construction of the TCRbeta library involved unique molecular identifiers. From the PCR reads, TCRdb called clonotypes with MiXCR, one entry per CDR3 protein. This sample carries 550,000 to 600,000 distinct CDR3 sequences, 20% to 25% of them seen once, and the ten largest clones take around an eighth. The material sequenced was PBMCs, mostly from graft donor cells, taken 360 days after TCRalphabeta/CD19-depleted stem cell transplant. These TCRs come from a boy less than two years old who had a stem cell transplant for acute myeloid leukemia, so the T cells may come from the graft donor.

The chain uses TRBV20-1 and TRBJ1-2; a weak D match, TRBD1 (6 bases). There are 12 residues in the CDR3. Trimming pared 3 bases from V and 6 bases from J, leaving 11 bases between. In germline, CDR1 is DFQATT, CDR2 SNEGSKA (reference sequence). The CDR3 DNA is TGCAGTGCTAGTAAGGGGGGAGATGGCTACACCTTC. This gives the protein CSASKGGDGYTF.

The V and J genes are TRBV7-2 and TRBJ2-3; 11 positions agree with TRBD1. CDR1 is SGHTA and CDR2 is FQGNSA in the germline V gene. The CDR3 spans 16 residues. With 5 bases clipped from V and 11 bases from J, the junction kept 15 bases outside the gene matches. CDR3 nucleotides: TGTGCCAGCAGCGAACCTTTGGGACAGGGGGAAGTGGGGCAGTATTTT. Encoded protein: CASSEPLGQGEVGQYF.

The CDR3 spells CASSQSDSYREQYF. CDR3 bases: TGTGCCAGCAGCCAATCGGACTCTTATCGGGAGCAGTACTTC. The chain has TRBV3-1 and TRBJ2-7; maybe TRBD2 (5 bases). Trimming shortened V by 2 bases and J by 7 bases, and 15 bases separated the two germline ends. Germline V gives CDR1 LGHDT, CDR2 YNNKEL (reference sequence). CDR3 length equals 14 residues.

This clonotype came up many times. This rearrangement joins TRBV7-2 to TRBJ2-5; D ambiguous. Germline V gene sequence: CDR1 SGHTA, CDR2 FQGNSA. This CDR3 region has 14 residues. Trimming shortened V by 3 bases and J by 2 bases, and 10 bases separated the two germline ends. The CDR3 loop reads CASSFSVGQETQYF. Written as DNA, the CDR3 is TGTGCCAGCAGCTTCTCGGTGGGTCAAGAGACCCAGTACTTC. The full variable domain, rest sourced from reference TRBV7-2 and TRBJ2-5, is GAGVSQSPSNKVTEKGKDVELRCDPISGHTALYWYRQSLGQGLEFLIYFQGNSAPDKSGLPSDRFSAERTGGSVSTLTIQRTQQEDSAVYLCASSFSVGQETQYFGPGTRLLVL.